The TCR beta chain described here comes from a study of response to subunit inactivated influenza vaccine. This clonotype has a handful of counts. What it binds is not known. Germline assignment: CDR1 GTSNPN and CDR2 SVGIG (reference sequence). V lost 3 bases and J 1 base, leaving 12 bases between the germline ends. This CDR3 region has 15 residues. From the RT-PCR reads, TCRdb called clonotypes with MiXCR, one entry per CDR3 protein. The sample has 550,000 to 600,000 distinct CDR3 sequences, roughly 10% seen once. Broader study findings: Authors suggested each seasonal flu vaccination may recruit only limited numbers of new T cells.

The receptor's source is a man aged 50-60 years who received an inactivated influenza vaccine. The chain uses TRBV30 and TRBJ2-2; D may correspond to TRBD1 or TRBD2 (5 bases each). Here the sequenced sample was PBMCs from blood, taken on the day of vaccination. The CDR3 bases are TGTGCCTGGAGGATGGGGACCCTGAACACCGGGGAGCTGTTTTTT. Protein: CAWRMGTLNTGELFF. The full variable domain, in which reference TRBV30 and TRBJ2-2 provide the parts outside the CDR3, is SQTIHQWPATLVQPVGSPLSLECTVEGTSNPNLYWYRQAAGRGLQLLFYSVGIGQISSEVPQNLSASRPQDRQFILSSKKLLLSDSGFYLCAWRMGTLNTGELFFGEGSRLTVL.